What follows describes a single T cell receptor beta chain. With V trimmed by 0 bases and J by 6 bases, 12 bases remained unmatched. The CDR3 contains 16 residues. CDR1 is GTSNPN, CDR2 SVGIG, per germline (reference sequence). The data were obtained in a study of technical replicates of blood from a few donors. The repertoire was sequenced with immunoSEQ multiplex PCR; TCRdb's copy has only in-frame clones and lacks some. Of 80,000 to 95,000 clones in the sample, 85% to 95% were seen once. The sequenced material came from T cells isolated from PBMCs. This receptor was taken from a human donor in good health. The J gene is TRBJ1-2, the V gene TRBV30; 8 nucleotides agree with TRBD1. Here the CDR3 DNA reads TGTGCCTGGAGTGTTTTCGGAACCGGGACAGGTGATGGCTACACCTTC. Its translation is CAWSVFGTGTGDGYTF.